These T cell receptor beta chains were read from a single sample in a study of cytomegalovirus exposure and HLA in healthy donors. Sequencing was performed with immunoSEQ multiplex PCR; in TCRdb, only in-frame clones are kept and a portion is missing. This table has 200,000 to 300,000 clones, 85% to 90% appearing once. Sequenced material: PBMCs. The receptors stem from a man between 18 and 35 years old in good health and CMV-seronegative. CDR3s include the opening cysteine and the closing phenylalanine or tryptophan.

CASSLRGSYEQYF	13	TRBV5-6
CASSPRDSRNTEAFF	15	TRBV9
CSVERHKNTEAFF	13	TRBV29-1
CASSPRTAKNIQYF	14	TRBV27
CASSYPREYPITDTQYF	17	TRBV28
CASGGQNFEALHF	13	TRBV9
CASSPDRNDYSPLHF	15	TRBV18
CASSLTPLNIGTEAFF	16	TRBV7-9
CASSQVDSSYNSPLHF	16	TRBV4-3
CAVSRDMGEKLFF	13	TRBV7-9
CASSPSPGTGGQYEQYF	17	TRBV9
CASSQGLAGYNEQFF	15	TRBV4-3
CASSIAQGMNTEAFF	15	TRBV19
CASSNRQYNSPLHF	14	TRBV7-2
CASSYSKTGHGYTF	14	TRBV6-5
CASSVTSGSIYEQYF	15	TRBV5-1
CASSLAPDQETQYF	14	TRBV7-9
CASSSTGTSGSSFHNEQFF	19	TRBV5-8
CASSQEFAGIAEAFF	15	TRBV4-3
CASSLGDTYEQYF	13	TRBV5-1
CASSGTGKANSPLHF	15	TRBV6-6
CAWSPGQGASGANVLTF	17	TRBV30